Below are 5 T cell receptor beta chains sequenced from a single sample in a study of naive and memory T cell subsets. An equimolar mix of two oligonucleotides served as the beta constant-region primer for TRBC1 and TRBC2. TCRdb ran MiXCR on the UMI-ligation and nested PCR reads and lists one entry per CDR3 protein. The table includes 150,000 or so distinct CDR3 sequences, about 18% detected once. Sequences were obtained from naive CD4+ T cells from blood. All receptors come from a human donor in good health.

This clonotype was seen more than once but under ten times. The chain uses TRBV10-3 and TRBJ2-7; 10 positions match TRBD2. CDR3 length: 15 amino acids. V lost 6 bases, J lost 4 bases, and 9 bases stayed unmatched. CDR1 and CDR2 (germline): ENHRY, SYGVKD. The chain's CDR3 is CAISVGTSAWYEQYF. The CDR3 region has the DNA TGTGCCATCAGCGTTGGGACTAGCGCTTGGTACGAGCAGTACTTC.

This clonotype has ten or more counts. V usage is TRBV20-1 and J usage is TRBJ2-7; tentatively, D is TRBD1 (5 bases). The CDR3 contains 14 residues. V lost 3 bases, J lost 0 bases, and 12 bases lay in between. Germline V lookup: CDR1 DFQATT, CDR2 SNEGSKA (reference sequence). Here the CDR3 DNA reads TGCAGTGCTAGGGGCTCCCAGGGCTCCTACGAGCAGTACTTC. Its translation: CSARGSQGSYEQYF.

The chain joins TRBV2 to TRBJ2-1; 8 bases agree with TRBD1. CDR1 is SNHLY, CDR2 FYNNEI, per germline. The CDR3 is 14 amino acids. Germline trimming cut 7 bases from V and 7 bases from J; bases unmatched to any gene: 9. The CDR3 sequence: CASTRDRHGNEQFF. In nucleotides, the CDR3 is TGTGCCAGCACACGGGACAGGCACGGTAATGAGCAGTTCTTC. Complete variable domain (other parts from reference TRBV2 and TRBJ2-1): EPEVTQTPSHQVTQMGQEVILRCVPISNHLYFYWYRQILGQKVEFLVSFYNNEISEKSEIFDDQFSVERPDGSNFTLKIRSTKLEDSAMYFCASTRDRHGNEQFFGPGTRLTVL.

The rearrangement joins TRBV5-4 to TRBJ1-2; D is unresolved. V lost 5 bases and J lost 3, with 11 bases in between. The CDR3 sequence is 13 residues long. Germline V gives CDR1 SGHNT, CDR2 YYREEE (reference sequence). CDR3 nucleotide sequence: TGTGCCAGCAGGCTAGCGTTGGACTATGGCTACACCTTC. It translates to CASRLALDYGYTF. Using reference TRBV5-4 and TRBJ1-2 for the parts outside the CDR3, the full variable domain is ETGVTQSPTHLIKTRGQQVTLRCSSQSGHNTVSWYQQALGQGPQFIFQYYREEENGRGNFPPRFSGLQFPNYSSELNVNALELDDSALYLCASRLALDYGYTFGSGTRLTVV.

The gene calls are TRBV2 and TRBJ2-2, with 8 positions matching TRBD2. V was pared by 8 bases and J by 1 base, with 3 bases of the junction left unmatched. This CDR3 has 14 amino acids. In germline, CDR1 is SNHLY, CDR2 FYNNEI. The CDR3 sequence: CASRGTRNTGELFF. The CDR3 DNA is TGTGCCAGCCGAGGGACTAGGAACACCGGGGAGCTGTTTTTT.